One sample yielded the 25 T cell receptor beta chains listed below, sequenced in a study of CD8 T cells in Susac syndrome. Random hexamers primed reverse transcription of about 0.5 to 1 ug RNA. TCRdb re-called the immunoSEQ multiplex PCR reads through MiXCR, storing one row per CDR3 protein. The data contain about 140,000 distinct CDR3 sequences, approximately 95% of them singletons. Material for sequencing was CD4+ T cells from PBMCs. Receptor source: a human donor with Susac syndrome.

The chain links TRBV30 to TRBJ1-5; TRBD1 agrees at 9 bases. V shed 7 bases, J shed 2 bases, and the junction held 3 bases outside the gene matches. In germline, CDR1 is GTSNPN, CDR2 SVGIG (reference sequence). CDR3 length equals 13 residues. The chain's CDR3 is CASGTGRNQPQHF. The CDR3 DNA sequence: TGTGCCTCGGGGACAGGGCGCAATCAGCCCCAGCATTTT. The full variable domain, its missing parts supplied by reference TRBV30 and TRBJ1-5, is SQTIHQWPATLVQPVGSPLSLECTVEGTSNPNLYWYRQAAGRGLQLLFYSVGIGQISSEVPQNLSASRPQDRQFILSSKKLLLSDSGFYLCASGTGRNQPQHFGDGTRLSIL.

The chain couples TRBV6-5 to TRBJ2-7; 14 nucleotides agree with TRBD2. Germline CDR1 reads MNHEY; CDR2 reads SVGAGI. The CDR3 covers 20 residues. Trimming took 2 bases from V and 9 from J; bases not matched to a gene: 21. The CDR3 sequence is CASSYAKNLGTSGSRGWQYF. The CDR3 coding sequence is TGTGCCAGCAGTTACGCTAAGAACTTAGGGACTAGCGGGAGTCGTGGTTGGCAGTACTTC.

The count of this clonotype is one. The gene calls are TRBV4-1 and TRBJ1-3; no clear D. The CDR3 totals 15 residues. From germline, CDR1 is MGHRA and CDR2 YSYEKL. Trimming removed 1 base from V and 0 bases from J, with 7 bases in between. The CDR3 here is CASSQGLGSGNTIYF. The CDR3, as DNA: TGCGCCAGCAGCCAAGGACTGGGCTCTGGAAACACCATATATTTT.

CDR3 sequence reads: CASSVLYEQYF. The CDR3 bases are TGTGCCAGCAGTGTACTCTACGAGCAGTACTTC. This chain uses TRBV2 with TRBJ2-7; D ambiguous. Germline assignment: CDR1 SNHLY and CDR2 FYNNEI. The CDR3 runs to 11 residues. The V gene lost 4 bases and the J gene lost 3 bases, with 4 bases spanning the gap.

This chain links TRBV5-1 with TRBJ2-7, with D perhaps TRBD2 (5 bases). V lost 4 bases, J lost 2 bases, and 16 bases lay in between. The CDR3 consists of 15 residues. Germline CDR1 is SGHRS and CDR2 is YFSETQ. The CDR3, as DNA: TGCGCCAGCAGCGCTCCGGGATCCGGACCCTACGAGCAGTACTTC. Translated, it gives CASSAPGSGPYEQYF. Together with reference TRBV5-1 and TRBJ2-7, the CDR3 gives the full variable domain: KAGVTQTPRYLIKTRGQQVTLSCSPISGHRSVSWYQQTPGQGLQFLFEYFSETQRNKGNFPGRFSGRQFSNSRSEMNVSTLELGDSALYLCASSAPGSGPYEQYFGPGTRLTVT.

The chain is built from TRBV5-1 and TRBJ2-1, with D perhaps matching TRBD2 (6 bases). V dropped 2 bases and J dropped 8 bases, with 20 bases sitting between them. The germline V gene has CDR1 SGHRS and CDR2 YFSETQ. CDR3 length equals 16 residues. The DNA for the CDR3 is TGCGCCAGCAGCTTAAACCCACTAGCCCAAAGGGATGAGCAGTTCTTC. Amino acids: CASSLNPLAQRDEQFF.

The CDR3 sequence is CASSIGLAGGYNEQFF. The CDR3 region has the DNA TGTGCCAGCAGCATAGGACTAGCGGGAGGCTACAATGAGCAGTTCTTC. The chain uses TRBV5-4 and TRBJ2-1, with 14 nucleotides matching TRBD2. Losses at the gene ends were 4 bases for V and 3 bases for J; bases not matched to a gene: 3. This CDR3 contains 16 residues. The germline V gene encodes CDR1 SGHNT and CDR2 YYREEE (reference sequence).

The gene calls are TRBV30 and TRBJ2-3; no clear D gene. Per the germline V gene, CDR1 is GTSNPN and CDR2 is SVGIG (reference sequence). The CDR3 length is 11 residues. Between the trimmed V and J ends, which lost 1 base and 5 bases, there was a span of 4 bases. The CDR3 region has the DNA TGTGCCTGGAGTGATAAAGATACGCAGTATTTT. Its protein is CAWSDKDTQYF.

This clonotype was found once. The chain is built from TRBV20-1 and TRBJ2-1, with D perhaps TRBD1 (5 bases). The ends were cut back, 6 bases at V and 3 bases at J, with 12 bases in the middle. CDR1 is DFQATT, CDR2 SNEGSKA, per germline (reference sequence). CDR3 length equals 13 residues. This CDR3 reads CSAEKDNYNEQFF. The CDR3 DNA reads as TGCAGTGCAGAAAAGGACAACTACAATGAGCAGTTCTTC.

The chain employs TRBV12-3 or TRBV12-4 and TRBJ1-1, with TRBD1 matching 7 bases. V gave up 5 bases and J gave up 11 bases; unmatched junction bases: 11. The CDR3 runs 13 residues. CDR3 sequence (DNA): TGTGCCAGCAGTCCTCGGACAGGAAAAGGGGCTTTCTTT. As protein: CASSPRTGKGAFF.

The chain carries TRBV20-1 and TRBJ1-1; D may be TRBD1 (5 bases). Germline lookup yields CDR1 DFQATT and CDR2 SNEGSKA (reference sequence). V was shortened by 3 bases and J by 1 base, with 12 bases between the two germline ends. The CDR3 length is 14 residues. The CDR3: CSARVHGGNTEAFF. In DNA, the CDR3 is TGCAGTGCTAGGGTACACGGGGGGAACACTGAAGCTTTCTTT.

The V gene is TRBV5-6, the J gene TRBJ2-1; 13 nucleotides line up with TRBD2. The CDR3 has 18 amino acids. The J segment lost 0 bases and the V segment lost 4 bases, leaving 7 bases of the junction unmatched. From germline, CDR1 is SGHDT and CDR2 YYEEEE. The chain's CDR3 is CASSGGLAGVVSYNEQFF. In DNA, the CDR3 is TGTGCCAGCAGCGGAGGACTAGCGGGGGTTGTCTCCTACAATGAGCAGTTCTTC. The full variable domain, rest sourced from reference TRBV5-6 and TRBJ2-1, is DAGVTQSPTHLIKTRGQQVTLRCSPKSGHDTVSWYQQALGQGPQFIFQYYEEEERQRGNFPDRFSGHQFPNYSSELNVNALLLGDSALYLCASSGGLAGVVSYNEQFFGPGTRLTVL.

This chain uses TRBV29-1 with TRBJ1-2; tentative D call: TRBD1 (5 bases). Germline V lookup: CDR1 SQVTM, CDR2 ANQGSEA. The CDR3 is 13 amino acids. V was clipped by 7 bases and J by 2 bases, with 14 bases between them. CDR3 sequence (DNA): TGCAGCGCCTCGCTGGACAACAACTATGGCTACACCTTC. Its protein is CSASLDNNYGYTF.

The chain carries TRBV20-1 and TRBJ2-1; 7 bases map to TRBD1. The CDR3 length is 14 residues. Germline V gene lookup returns CDR1 DFQATT and CDR2 SNEGSKA (reference sequence). The J segment lost 3 bases and the V segment lost 5 bases, leaving 7 bases of the junction unmatched. The CDR3 loop reads CSAYTGADYNEQFF. The CDR3 region has the DNA TGCAGTGCTTACACAGGGGCCGACTACAATGAGCAGTTCTTC.

The chain has TRBV9 and TRBJ2-3; TRBD2 might be the D (5 bases). Trimming removed 6 bases at V and 3 bases at J, with 17 bases between. The CDR3 is made up of 15 amino acids. Germline CDR1 reads SGDLS; CDR2 reads YYNGEE. This chain's CDR3 is CASTQSGFGTDTQYF. DNA for the CDR3: TGTGCCAGCACGCAAAGCGGATTCGGAACAGATACGCAGTATTTT.

A single count supports this clonotype. The chain couples TRBV30 to TRBJ2-1, with 10 bases lining up with TRBD1. The CDR3 sequence is 14 residues long. From germline, CDR1 is GTSNPN and CDR2 SVGIG (reference sequence). Trimming cost V 4 bases and J 7 bases; bases outside gene matches: 7. The CDR3 reads CAWTRTGGGNEQFF. CDR3 bases: TGTGCCTGGACCCGGACAGGGGGAGGGAATGAGCAGTTCTTC.

The gene calls are TRBV2 and TRBJ2-5, with D perhaps TRBD1 (5 bases). The CDR3 length is 11 residues. The V and J ends lost 5 bases and 7 bases respectively, with 8 bases between them. The germline V gene has CDR1 SNHLY and CDR2 FYNNEI. CDR3 in amino acids: CASSYQGTQYF. CDR3 in DNA: TGTGCCAGCAGTTACCAGGGGACCCAGTACTTC.

The CDR3 sequence is CASSYRVATEAFF. For the CDR3, the DNA is TGTGCCAGCAGTTACAGGGTCGCCACTGAAGCTTTCTTT. The chain is built from TRBV6-2 or TRBV6-3 and TRBJ1-1; unclear D gene. V dropped 2 bases and J dropped 4 bases, with 8 bases sitting between them. The germline CDR1 and CDR2 sequences are MNHEY and SVGEGT. The CDR3 consists of 13 residues.

The table lists this clonotype with a count of one. The chain employs TRBV20-1 and TRBJ1-5, with no clear D. Trimming removed 4 bases at V and 6 bases at J, with 16 bases between. The CDR3 spans 14 residues. The V gene's germline CDR1 is DFQATT and CDR2 SNEGSKA (reference sequence). CDR3 amino acids: CSAIPRQDGQPQHF. CDR3 DNA: TGCAGTGCTATCCCCAGGCAGGATGGTCAGCCCCAGCATTTT.

The CDR3 spells CASSQTVTQETQYF. The CDR3 nucleotides are TGTGCCAGCAGCCAAACGGTCACGCAAGAGACCCAGTACTTC. The J gene is TRBJ2-5, the V gene TRBV3-1; D ambiguous. Germline loops: CDR1 LGHDT, CDR2 YNNKEL (reference sequence). The CDR3 has 14 residues. Trimming removed 2 bases at V and 2 bases at J, with 9 bases between.

This chain links TRBV7-9 with TRBJ1-1, with D perhaps TRBD1 (6 bases). The CDR3 contains 16 residues. Germline-derived CDR1 and CDR2 are SEHNR and FQNEAQ (reference sequence). Deletions cut 5 bases from V and 0 bases from J, with 16 bases between. The CDR3 DNA reads TGTGCCAGCAGCGACAGTTACAGGGCTATGAACACTGAAGCTTTCTTT. Translated: CASSDSYRAMNTEAFF.

This chain links TRBV7-9 with TRBJ2-7; D is perhaps TRBD2 (7 bases). Germline CDR1 is SEHNR and CDR2 is FQNEAQ (reference sequence). The CDR3 spans 14 residues. Trimming removed 5 bases at V and 3 bases at J, with 14 bases between. CDR3 residues: CASSPGGTFYEQYF. CDR3 bases: TGTGCCAGCAGCCCCGGGGGGACATTCTACGAGCAGTACTTC.

V gene TRBV20-1 combines with J gene TRBJ1-5, with D tentatively TRBD1 (5 bases). The CDR3 spans 14 residues. The germline V gene encodes CDR1 DFQATT and CDR2 SNEGSKA (reference sequence). Trimming cost V 6 bases and J 8 bases, with 20 bases left between them. The CDR3 loop is CSAPQYGGGEPQHF. Written as DNA, the CDR3 is TGCAGTGCCCCGCAGTATGGTGGGGGAGAGCCCCAGCATTTT.

The chain joins TRBV6-1 to TRBJ1-1; D possibly corresponds to TRBD1 (5 bases). Germline CDR1 reads MNHNS; CDR2 reads SASEGT. Trimming removed 7 bases at V and 5 bases at J, with 23 bases between. The CDR3 is made up of 16 amino acids. The DNA of the CDR3 is TGTGCCAGCAAAAGAAGTGGAGGGGAAAGAGGAACTGAAGCTTTCTTT. Translating it yields CASKRSGGERGTEAFF.

This sequence joins TRBV20-1 and TRBJ2-3; 7 bases line up with TRBD1. The germline V gene encodes CDR1 DFQATT and CDR2 SNEGSKA (reference sequence). V shed 2 bases and J 0 bases; nucleotides not matched to a gene: 5. This CDR3 has 15 amino acids. CDR3 sequence reads: CSARSTGASTDTQYF. The CDR3 DNA reads TGCAGTGCTAGATCTACAGGGGCTAGCACAGATACGCAGTATTTT.